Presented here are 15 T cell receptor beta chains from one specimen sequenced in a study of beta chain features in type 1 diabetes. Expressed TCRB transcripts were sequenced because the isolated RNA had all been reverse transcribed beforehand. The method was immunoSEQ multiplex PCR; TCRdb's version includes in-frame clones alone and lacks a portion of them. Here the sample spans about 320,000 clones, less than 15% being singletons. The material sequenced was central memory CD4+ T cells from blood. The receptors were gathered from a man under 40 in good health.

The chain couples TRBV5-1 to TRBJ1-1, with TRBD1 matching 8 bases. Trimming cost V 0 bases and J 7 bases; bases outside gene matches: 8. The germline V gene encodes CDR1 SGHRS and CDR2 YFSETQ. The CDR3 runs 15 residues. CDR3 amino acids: CASSLERTGRDEAFF. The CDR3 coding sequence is TGCGCCAGCAGCTTGGAGAGGACAGGGAGGGATGAAGCTTTCTTT.

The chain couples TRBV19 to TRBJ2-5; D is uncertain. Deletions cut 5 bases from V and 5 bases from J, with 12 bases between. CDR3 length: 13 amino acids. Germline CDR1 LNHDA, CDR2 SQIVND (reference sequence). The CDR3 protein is CASSSIRRETQYF. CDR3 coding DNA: TGTGCCAGTAGTTCCATACGTAGGGAGACCCAGTACTTC.

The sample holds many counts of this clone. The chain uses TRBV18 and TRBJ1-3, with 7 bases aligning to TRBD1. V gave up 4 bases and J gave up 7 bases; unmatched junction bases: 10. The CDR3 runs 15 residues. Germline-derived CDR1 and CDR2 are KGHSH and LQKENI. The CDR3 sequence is CASSLGQDFRNTIYF. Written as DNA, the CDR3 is TGTGCCAGCTCACTAGGACAGGACTTCAGGAACACCATATATTTT.

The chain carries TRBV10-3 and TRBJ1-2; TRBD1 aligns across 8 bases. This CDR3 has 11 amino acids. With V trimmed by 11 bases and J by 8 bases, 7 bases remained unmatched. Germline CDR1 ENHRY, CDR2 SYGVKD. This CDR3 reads CASTGAVGYTF. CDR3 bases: TGTGCCTCGACAGGGGCGGTAGGCTACACCTTC.

The CDR3 DNA reads TGCAGCGTTGAAGTACGACCCTACGAGCAGTACTTC. This codes for CSVEVRPYEQYF. The V call is TRBV29-1, the J call TRBJ2-7, with D unresolved. The CDR3 is 12 amino acids. The V end lost 1 base, the J end lost 2 bases, and 6 bases lay between the germline ends. The germline V gene has CDR1 SQVTM and CDR2 ANQGSEA.

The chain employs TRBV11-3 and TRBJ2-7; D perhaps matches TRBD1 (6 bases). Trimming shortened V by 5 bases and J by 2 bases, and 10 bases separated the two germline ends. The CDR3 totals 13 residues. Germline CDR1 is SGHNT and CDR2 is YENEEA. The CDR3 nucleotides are TGTGCCAGCAGCCTACAGGGAACCTACGAGCAGTACTTC. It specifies CASSLQGTYEQYF. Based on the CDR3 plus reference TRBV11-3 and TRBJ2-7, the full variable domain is EAGVVQSPRYKIIEKKQPVAFWCNPISGHNTLYWYLQNLGQGPELLIRYENEEAVDDSQLPKDRFSAERLKGVDSTLKIQPAELGDSAVYLCASSLQGTYEQYFGPGTRLTVT.

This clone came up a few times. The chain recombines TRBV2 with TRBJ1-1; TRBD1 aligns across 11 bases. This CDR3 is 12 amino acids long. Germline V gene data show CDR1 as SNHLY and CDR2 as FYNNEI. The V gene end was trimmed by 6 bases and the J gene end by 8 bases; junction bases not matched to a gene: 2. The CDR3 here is CASSRDRGEAFF. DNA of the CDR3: TGTGCCAGCAGCAGGGACAGGGGGGAAGCTTTCTTT.

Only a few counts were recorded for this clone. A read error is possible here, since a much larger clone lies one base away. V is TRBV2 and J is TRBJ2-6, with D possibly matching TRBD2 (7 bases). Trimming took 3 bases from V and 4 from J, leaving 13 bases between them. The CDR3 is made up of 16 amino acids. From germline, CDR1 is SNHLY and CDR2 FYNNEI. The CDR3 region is CASSDRAGAGANVLTF. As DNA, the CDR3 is TGTGCCAGCAGTGACCGGGCGGGGGCGGGGGCCAACGTCCTGACTTTC. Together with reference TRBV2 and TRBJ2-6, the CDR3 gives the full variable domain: EPEVTQTPSHQVTQMGQEVILRCVPISNHLYFYWYRQILGQKVEFLVSFYNNEISEKSEIFDDQFSVERPDGSNFTLKIRSTKLEDSAMYFCASSDRAGAGANVLTFGAGSRLTVL.

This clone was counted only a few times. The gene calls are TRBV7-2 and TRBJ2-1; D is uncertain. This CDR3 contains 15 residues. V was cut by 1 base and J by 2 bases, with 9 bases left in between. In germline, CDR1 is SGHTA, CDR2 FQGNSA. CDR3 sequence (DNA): TGTGCCAGCAGCTTAGATTTGGGCACCTACAATGAGCAGTTCTTC. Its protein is CASSLDLGTYNEQFF. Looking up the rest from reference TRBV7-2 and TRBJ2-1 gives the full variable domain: GAGVSQSPSNKVTEKGKDVELRCDPISGHTALYWYRQSLGQGLEFLIYFQGNSAPDKSGLPSDRFSAERTGGSVSTLTIQRTQQEDSAVYLCASSLDLGTYNEQFFGPGTRLTVL.

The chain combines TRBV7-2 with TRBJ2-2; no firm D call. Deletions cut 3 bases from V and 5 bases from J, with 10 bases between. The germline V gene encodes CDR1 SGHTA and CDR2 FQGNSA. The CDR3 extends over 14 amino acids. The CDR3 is CASSLRFGTGELFF. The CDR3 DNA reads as TGTGCCAGCAGCTTGCGGTTCGGAACCGGGGAGCTGTTTTTT. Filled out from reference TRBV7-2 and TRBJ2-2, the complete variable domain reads GAGVSQSPSNKVTEKGKDVELRCDPISGHTALYWYRQSLGQGLEFLIYFQGNSAPDKSGLPSDRFSAERTGGSVSTLTIQRTQQEDSAVYLCASSLRFGTGELFFGEGSRLTVL.

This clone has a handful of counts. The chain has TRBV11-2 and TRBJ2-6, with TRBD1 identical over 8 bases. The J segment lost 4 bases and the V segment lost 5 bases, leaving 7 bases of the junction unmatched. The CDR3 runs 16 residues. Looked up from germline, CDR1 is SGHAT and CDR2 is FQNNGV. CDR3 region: CASSPDRGTGANVLTF. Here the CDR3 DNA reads TGTGCCAGCAGCCCAGACAGGGGAACCGGGGCCAACGTCCTGACTTTC.

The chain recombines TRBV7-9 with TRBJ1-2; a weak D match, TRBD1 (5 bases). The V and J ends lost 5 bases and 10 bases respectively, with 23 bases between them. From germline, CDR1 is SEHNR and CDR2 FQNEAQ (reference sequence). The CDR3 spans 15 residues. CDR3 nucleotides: TGTGCCAGCAGCCCGAGGACACCCCGCGGGGTGTCCTACACCTTC. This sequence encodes CASSPRTPRGVSYTF.

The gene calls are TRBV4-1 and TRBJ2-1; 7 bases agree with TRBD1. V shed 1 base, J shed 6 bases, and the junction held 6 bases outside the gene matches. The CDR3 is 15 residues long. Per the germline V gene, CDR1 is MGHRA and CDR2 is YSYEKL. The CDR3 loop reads CASSQGLDRLNEQFF. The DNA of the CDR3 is TGCGCCAGCAGCCAAGGTCTGGACAGGCTCAATGAGCAGTTCTTC.

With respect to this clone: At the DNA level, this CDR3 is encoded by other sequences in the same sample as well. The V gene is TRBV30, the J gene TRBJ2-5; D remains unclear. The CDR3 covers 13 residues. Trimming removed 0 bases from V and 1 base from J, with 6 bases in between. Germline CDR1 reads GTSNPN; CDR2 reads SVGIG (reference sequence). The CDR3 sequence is CAWSVRVQETQYF. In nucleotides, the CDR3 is TGTGCCTGGAGTGTACGCGTCCAAGAGACCCAGTACTTC.

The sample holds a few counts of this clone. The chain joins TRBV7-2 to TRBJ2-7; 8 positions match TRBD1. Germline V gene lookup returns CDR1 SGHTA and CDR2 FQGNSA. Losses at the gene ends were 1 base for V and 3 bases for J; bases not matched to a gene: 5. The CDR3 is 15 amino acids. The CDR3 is CASSLEGTGLYEQYF. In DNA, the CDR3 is TGTGCCAGCAGCTTAGAGGGGACAGGACTCTACGAGCAGTACTTC. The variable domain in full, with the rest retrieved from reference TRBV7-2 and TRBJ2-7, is GAGVSQSPSNKVTEKGKDVELRCDPISGHTALYWYRQSLGQGLEFLIYFQGNSAPDKSGLPSDRFSAERTGGSVSTLTIQRTQQEDSAVYLCASSLEGTGLYEQYFGPGTRLTVT.